One sample yielded the 19 T cell receptor beta chains listed below, sequenced in a study of identifying expanded T cells in peripheral blood. Assay used: immunoSEQ multiplex PCR; TCRdb lists only in-frame clones, some missing. The sample shows about 52,000 clones, approximately 86% of them seen only once. The sequenced sample was blood. The source is a person aged 18 to 75 in good health.

In its sample, this clone was seen once. The genes are TRBV5-1 and TRBJ2-7; possible D gene TRBD1, 6 bases. The germline V gene has CDR1 SGHRS and CDR2 YFSETQ. V lost 4 bases and J 2 bases, leaving 16 bases between the germline ends. The CDR3 extends over 15 amino acids. The CDR3 spells CASSLRTERPYEQYF. DNA of the CDR3: TGCGCCAGCAGCCTTCGGACAGAACGTCCCTACGAGCAGTACTTC.

The CDR3 reads CASSRRDYQETQYF. DNA for the CDR3: TGTGCCAGCAGCCGCCGGGATTACCAAGAGACCCAGTACTTC. V gene TRBV14 combines with J gene TRBJ2-5; weak D call: TRBD2 (5 bases). There are 14 residues in the CDR3. Looked up from germline, CDR1 is SGHDN and CDR2 is FVKESK. The ends were cut back, 4 bases at V and 0 bases at J, with 9 bases in the middle.

This clone was counted a single time. It is unclear where the CDR3 begins or ends on the DNA, so no DNA is shown, and the CDR3 is as TCRdb lists it. The CDR3 is CASSKVGTGTYSNQPQHF. J is TRBJ1-5 and V is TRBV21-1; TRBD1 was called by the table and not checked on the DNA. TRBV21-1 is a pseudogene locus. The CDR3 comprises 18 residues, both ends counted.

This clone has more than one count but fewer than ten. The chain recombines TRBV10-1 with TRBJ2-2; 11 positions match TRBD2. This CDR3 comprises 15 residues. Trimming at V came to 6 bases and at J to 5 bases, leaving 5 bases not matched to a gene. Looked up from germline, CDR1 is WNHNN and CDR2 is SYGVQD (reference sequence). CDR3 loop: CASRGSGRETGELFF. The CDR3 region has the DNA TGCGCCAGCAGAGGTAGCGGGAGGGAAACCGGGGAGCTGTTTTTT.

This clone was seen a handful of times. The V and J genes are TRBV5-1 and TRBJ1-2; 8 positions agree with TRBD1. V shed 9 bases and J 3 bases; nucleotides not matched to a gene: 25. The CDR3 is 19 amino acids. CDR1 is SGHRS and CDR2 is YFSETQ in the germline V gene. CDR3 sequence: CATAPNGAGGKHSDYGYTF. For the CDR3, the DNA is TGCGCCACCGCTCCAAATGGGGCAGGGGGCAAACATTCCGACTATGGCTACACCTTC.

The chain is built from TRBV4-3 and TRBJ2-7, with 7 bases identical to TRBD1. V lost 1 base and J lost 2; bases outside the gene matches: 8. CDR3 length: 16 residues. Per the germline V gene, CDR1 is LGHNA and CDR2 is YSLEER. The CDR3 here is CASSQAPDRATYEQYF. DNA for the CDR3: TGCGCCAGCAGCCAAGCCCCAGACAGGGCAACCTACGAGCAGTACTTC.

The V call is TRBV10-1, the J call TRBJ2-1; no clear D. Trimming took 3 bases from V and 3 from J, leaving 3 bases between them. The germline V gene has CDR1 WNHNN and CDR2 SYGVQD (reference sequence). The CDR3 contains 12 residues. The chain's CDR3 is CASSDRYNEQFF. The CDR3 DNA is TGCGCCAGCAGTGATCGCTACAATGAGCAGTTCTTC.

The chain recombines TRBV19 with TRBJ2-6, with D possibly TRBD2 on 5 matching bases. V was trimmed by 7 bases and J by 0 bases, leaving 19 bases between them. Germline lookup yields CDR1 LNHDA and CDR2 SQIVND (reference sequence). This CDR3 contains 18 residues. CDR3 bases: TGTGCCAGTACCGCTGCGGGCGGAGCCCGCTCTGGGGCCAACGTCCTGACTTTC. Amino acids: CASTAAGGARSGANVLTF. Filled out from reference TRBV19 and TRBJ2-6, the complete variable domain reads DGGITQSPKYLFRKEGQNVTLSCEQNLNHDAMYWYRQDPGQGLRLIYYSQIVNDFQKGDIAEGYSVSREKKESFPLTVTSAQKNPTAFYLCASTAAGGARSGANVLTFGAGSRLTVL.

This clone has only a few counts. The rearrangement links TRBV7-4 to TRBJ2-7; possible D gene TRBD1, 5 bases. V lost 5 bases and J 1 base, leaving 6 bases between the germline ends. CDR3 size: 12 residues. CDR1 and CDR2 (germline): SGHVT, SQSDAQ. DNA of the CDR3: TGTGCCAGCAGCCACAGGTCCTACGAGCAGTACTTC. Translation gives CASSHRSYEQYF. The full variable domain, with the rest looked up from reference TRBV7-4 and TRBJ2-7, is GAGVSQSPRYKVAKRGRDVALRCDSISGHVTLYWYRQTLGQGSEVLTYSQSDAQRDKSGRPSGRFSAERPERSVSTLKIQRTEQGDSAVYLCASSHRSYEQYFGPGTRLTVT.

This chain links TRBV30 with TRBJ2-7, with D unresolved. Looked up from germline, CDR1 is GTSNPN and CDR2 is SVGIG (reference sequence). The CDR3 sequence is 11 residues long. Between the trimmed V and J ends, which lost 3 bases and 1 base, there was a span of 4 bases. Here the CDR3 reads CAWRVSYEQYF. The DNA of the CDR3 is TGTGCCTGGAGGGTATCCTACGAGCAGTACTTC.

This sequence joins TRBV5-1 and TRBJ2-3; no clear D. From germline, CDR1 is SGHRS and CDR2 YFSETQ. Trimming took off 0 bases at V and 0 bases at J, with 8 bases between the two ends. CDR3 length: 15 residues. In DNA, the CDR3 is TGCGCCAGCAGCTTGGCACCTTCAAGCACAGATACGCAGTATTTT. Its translation is CASSLAPSSTDTQYF.

V gene TRBV2 combines with J gene TRBJ1-2, with D unclear. This CDR3 has 10 residues. The V gene's germline CDR1 is SNHLY and CDR2 FYNNEI. V was cut by 10 bases and J by 3 bases, with 6 bases left in between. The CDR3 loop reads CANRDYGYTF. The CDR3 nucleotides read TGTGCCAATCGGGACTATGGCTACACCTTC. The full variable domain, its missing parts supplied by reference TRBV2 and TRBJ1-2, is EPEVTQTPSHQVTQMGQEVILRCVPISNHLYFYWYRQILGQKVEFLVSFYNNEISEKSEIFDDQFSVERPDGSNFTLKIRSTKLEDSAMYFCANRDYGYTFGSGTRLTVV.

This chain joins TRBV27 and TRBJ2-3, with 8 bases identical to TRBD1. The CDR3 is 16 residues long. CDR1 and CDR2 (germline): MNHEY, SMNVEV (reference sequence). The junction had 9 bases not matched to a gene; V was cut back by 3 bases and J by 4 bases. CDR3 in DNA: TGTGCCAGCAGTTTTGACAGGGGCCGTGGTGCAGATACGCAGTATTTT. Translation gives CASSFDRGRGADTQYF.

This sequence joins TRBV10-3 and TRBJ1-3; tentative D call: TRBD1 (5 bases). The germline gives CDR1 ENHRY, CDR2 SYGVKD. This CDR3 comprises 14 residues. Trimming took 10 bases from V and 2 from J, leaving 15 bases between them. The CDR3 DNA reads TGTGCCACGCAGGGTATGAACGCTGGAAACACCATATATTTT. This codes for CATQGMNAGNTIYF.

V usage is TRBV5-1 and J usage is TRBJ2-2; 13 nucleotides line up with TRBD2. Trimming took 0 bases from V and 2 from J; bases not matched to a gene: 1. The germline CDR1 and CDR2 sequences are SGHRS and YFSETQ. The CDR3 is 17 residues long. The DNA of the CDR3 is TGCGCCAGCAGCTTGGGACTAGCGGGAGGCAACACCGGGGAGCTGTTTTTT. This gives the protein CASSLGLAGGNTGELFF.

The chain's CDR3 is CASSREYEQYF. For the CDR3, the DNA is TGTGCCAGCAGTCGCGAGTACGAGCAGTACTTC. The rearrangement links TRBV5-4 to TRBJ2-7; D is undetermined. This CDR3 has 11 residues. Per the germline V gene, CDR1 is SGHNT and CDR2 is YYREEE (reference sequence). Trimming cost V 5 bases and J 4 bases, with 7 bases left between them.

The chain combines TRBV7-2 with TRBJ2-3; D possibly uses TRBD1 or TRBD2 (5 bases each). With 5 bases removed from V and 1 base from J, the gap between germline ends came to 16 bases. CDR1 and CDR2 from the germline V gene are SGHTA and FQGNSA. The CDR3 loop spans 16 amino acids. Written as DNA, the CDR3 is TGTGCCAGCAGCCCCCTTCAGGGAGTAGGCACAGATACGCAGTATTTT. Protein: CASSPLQGVGTDTQYF.

The CDR3 protein is CATRGGGYTF. In nucleotides, the CDR3 is TGTGCCACCCGGGGAGGCGGCTACACCTTC. The chain combines TRBV6-6 with TRBJ1-2, with D hard to call. Germline CDR1 and CDR2: MNHNY and SVGAGI (reference sequence). V shed 10 bases and J shed 8 bases, with 11 bases lying between them. The CDR3 is made up of 10 amino acids.

The chain couples TRBV6-5 to TRBJ2-7, with TRBD1 identical over 10 bases. The germline gives CDR1 MNHEY, CDR2 SVGAGI. This CDR3 is built from 14 residues. J lost 4 bases, V lost 4 bases, and 4 bases had no gene match. CDR3 amino acids: CASSLRQGAYEQYF. The CDR3 DNA follows: TGTGCCAGCAGTTTACGACAGGGGGCATACGAGCAGTACTTC.